A selection of T cell receptor beta chains follows, all from one sample in a study of response to subunit inactivated influenza vaccine. One entry per CDR3 protein, called by TCRdb with MiXCR from the RT-PCR reads. The data show hundreds of thousands of distinct CDR3 sequences, with roughly 27% seen just once and 1.5% to 2% held by the top ten. Sequencing was performed on CD4+ T cells sorted from PBMCs, taken around 5 days after vaccination. The receptors shown here come from a man in his fifties who received an inactivated influenza vaccine. Each CDR3 is given with its conserved first and last residue. The D gene is left open where the match is weak. Some rows have no size entry. The others give once, few or many, or a class for an expanded clone.

CDR3 protein: CASSYNSQVAGDEQFF
CDR3 DNA: TGTGCCAGCAGTTACAATTCACAGGTGGCGGGGGATGAGCAGTTCTTC
CDR3 length: 16
clone size: few
V gene: TRBV6-5
D gene: TRBD2
J gene: TRBJ2-1

CDR3 protein: CSVDPGRDRGGNNSPLHF
CDR3 DNA: TGCAGCGTTGATCCGGGACGGGACAGGGGTGGAAATAATTCACCCCTCCACTTT
CDR3 length: 18
clone size: -
V gene: TRBV29-1
D gene: TRBD1
J gene: TRBJ1-6

CDR3 protein: CASSPAGAGAKNIQYF
CDR3 DNA: TGTGCCAGCTCACCAGCGGGGGCCGGGGCCAAAAACATTCAGTACTTC
CDR3 length: 16
clone size: -
V gene: TRBV18
D gene: -
J gene: TRBJ2-4

CDR3 protein: CASSLSGRGPYEQYF
CDR3 DNA: TGTGCCAGCAGTTTATCCGGGCGGGGCCCCTACGAGCAGTACTTC
CDR3 length: 15
clone size: few
V gene: TRBV27
D gene: -
J gene: TRBJ2-7

CDR3 protein: CASSFLRGGDETQYF
CDR3 DNA: TGTGCCAGCAGTTTTCTTCGCGGGGGCGACGAGACCCAGTACTTC
CDR3 length: 15
clone size: few
V gene: TRBV12-3/TRBV12-4
D gene: -
J gene: TRBJ2-5

CDR3 protein: CASSSSGGAFYEQYF
CDR3 DNA: TGTGCCAGCAGCTCTAGCGGGGGGGCTTTCTACGAGCAGTACTTC
CDR3 length: 15
clone size: -
V gene: TRBV28
D gene: TRBD2
J gene: TRBJ2-7

CDR3 protein: CASRLGPSSYEQYF
CDR3 DNA: TGTGCCAGCAGGCTAGGCCCGAGCTCCTACGAGCAGTACTTC
CDR3 length: 14
clone size: few
V gene: TRBV12-3/TRBV12-4
D gene: -
J gene: TRBJ2-7

CDR3 protein: CASSSPISPQHF
CDR3 DNA: TGTGCCAGCAGTTCCCCAATCTCGCCCCAGCATTTT
CDR3 length: 12
clone size: -
V gene: TRBV12-3/TRBV12-4
D gene: -
J gene: TRBJ1-5

CDR3 protein: CASSWRGGSSTDTQYF
CDR3 DNA: TGTGCCAGCAGCTGGCGTGGGGGCAGTAGCACAGATACGCAGTATTTT
CDR3 length: 16
clone size: -
V gene: TRBV12-3/TRBV12-4
D gene: -
J gene: TRBJ2-3

CDR3 protein: CASSLIPRTQETQYF
CDR3 DNA: TGCGCCAGCAGCTTGATCCCCCGGACCCAAGAGACCCAGTACTTC
CDR3 length: 15
clone size: -
V gene: TRBV5-1
D gene: -
J gene: TRBJ2-5

CDR3 protein: CASSHWASYEQYF
CDR3 DNA: TGTGCCAGCAGCCATTGGGCCTCCTACGAGCAGTACTTC
CDR3 length: 13
clone size: -
V gene: TRBV7-9
D gene: -
J gene: TRBJ2-7

CDR3 protein: CSARDTSDNEQFF
CDR3 DNA: TGCAGTGCTAGAGACACCTCGGACAATGAGCAGTTCTTC
CDR3 length: 13
clone size: -
V gene: TRBV20-1
D gene: -
J gene: TRBJ2-1

CDR3 protein: CSAKTGNSYEQYF
CDR3 DNA: TGCAGTGCAAAGACAGGGAATTCCTACGAGCAGTACTTC
CDR3 length: 13
clone size: -
V gene: TRBV20-1
D gene: TRBD1
J gene: TRBJ2-7

CDR3 protein: CASSLQGWQETQYF
CDR3 DNA: TGTGCCAGCAGCTTGCAAGGGTGGCAAGAGACCCAGTACTTC
CDR3 length: 14
clone size: -
V gene: TRBV5-4
D gene: -
J gene: TRBJ2-5

CDR3 protein: CASSLGWTSGRANSEQFF
CDR3 DNA: TGTGCCAGCAGCTTAGGGTGGACTAGCGGGAGGGCTAATAGTGAGCAGTTCTTC
CDR3 length: 18
clone size: -
V gene: TRBV7-8
D gene: TRBD2
J gene: TRBJ2-1

CDR3 protein: CASSLGPRELYEQYF
CDR3 DNA: TGTGCCAGCAGCCTTGGGCCCAGGGAGTTGTACGAGCAGTACTTC
CDR3 length: 15
clone size: -
V gene: TRBV9
D gene: -
J gene: TRBJ2-7

CDR3 protein: CASSLDSGRPDTQYF
CDR3 DNA: TGTGCCAGCAGCTTAGATAGCGGGAGGCCAGATACGCAGTATTTT
CDR3 length: 15
clone size: -
V gene: TRBV7-9
D gene: TRBD2
J gene: TRBJ2-3

CDR3 protein: CASSRTGTGETEAFF
CDR3 DNA: TGTGCCAGCAGCCGAACCGGGACAGGGGAAACTGAAGCTTTCTTT
CDR3 length: 15
clone size: -
V gene: TRBV6-1
D gene: TRBD1
J gene: TRBJ1-1

CDR3 protein: CASSSSGRDTEAFF
CDR3 DNA: TGTGCCAGCAGCTCCTCCGGGAGGGACACTGAAGCTTTCTTT
CDR3 length: 14
clone size: -
V gene: TRBV7-9
D gene: -
J gene: TRBJ1-1

CDR3 protein: CASSQLGRAYNQPQHF
CDR3 DNA: TGTGCCAGCAGTCAACTGGGCAGGGCGTACAATCAGCCCCAGCATTTT
CDR3 length: 16
clone size: -
V gene: TRBV7-2
D gene: -
J gene: TRBJ1-5

CDR3 protein: CASSLGLTGTEAFF
CDR3 DNA: TGTGCCAGCAGTCTGGGTCTAACGGGCACTGAAGCTTTCTTT
CDR3 length: 14
clone size: -
V gene: TRBV12-3/TRBV12-4
D gene: -
J gene: TRBJ1-1

CDR3 protein: CASSLEGAREAFF
CDR3 DNA: TGCGCCAGCAGCTTGGAGGGGGCGAGGGAAGCTTTCTTT
CDR3 length: 13
clone size: -
V gene: TRBV5-1
D gene: TRBD1
J gene: TRBJ1-1

CDR3 protein: CASSHRQRGDEKLFF
CDR3 DNA: TGTGCCAGCAGCCACCGACAGCGGGGAGATGAAAAACTGTTTTTT
CDR3 length: 15
clone size: -
V gene: TRBV3-1
D gene: -
J gene: TRBJ1-4

CDR3 protein: CASRITSGGAYEQYF
CDR3 DNA: TGTGCCAGCAGGATTACTAGCGGGGGCGCCTACGAGCAGTACTTC
CDR3 length: 15
clone size: many
V gene: TRBV12-3/TRBV12-4
D gene: TRBD2
J gene: TRBJ2-7